The T cell receptor beta chain described here comes from a study of blood T cell repertoires in COVID-19 (dated by TCRdb to 2018 to 2020). For the study in its entirety: Samples covering the acute and convalescent phases of COVID-19 were provided by collaborators in the United States, Italy and Spain. The prospective study material was composed of cDNA or gDNA derived from T cells, B-cell-depleted T cells, or PBMCs. Deeply sampled blood TCRbeta repertoires from subjects exposed to, actively infected with, or recovered from COVID-19 were included in the dataset. The repertoires were made available in a free public database intended to serve as a resource for research on the immune response to SARS-CoV-2. The samples were drawn from two sources: the first 160 participants of the ongoing ImmuneRACE study, and about 1,300 subjects contributed by 6 global collaborators. Nearly every sample came with metadata listing a de-identified subject ID, COVID-19 status, age in years and sex. Where available, HLA class I and class II types were taken from metadata supplied by the sample provider and were not determined by assay-based typing.

About this clone itself: Its target antigen remains unknown. A junction boundary mismatches the germline segment, possibly from a read error.

Results the study describes overall, beyond this receptor: The quantity of clinical and demographic metadata differed by source and by participant and was supplied without curation.

The CDR3 runs 14 residues from the cysteine to the phenylalanine. CDR3 DNA is the only sequence kept; it has 42 bases, read in frame from the first base. CDR1 is given as MNHEY and CDR2 as SVGEGT, both from the germline V gene. TCRbeta CDR3 regions were amplified from genomic DNA by means of the immunoSEQ Assay, a bias-controlled multiplex PCR. The study's processing was this. The number of nucleated cells in each sample was estimated by amplification of reference gene primers within the assay. To quantify the absolute abundance of each unique TCRbeta CDR3 rearrangement, sequence reads were collapsed and filtered. For each sample, productive Simpson clonality was calculated by taking the square root of Simpson's diversity index across productive rearrangements. The clones in this table, taken by TCRdb from immuneACCESS, are in-frame only. Not every clone is retained; where verified, under half of the shortfall comes from an unresolved V gene, and the cause of the rest is unknown. That table is the source of V, J and clone size, and D and trimming were worked out from the DNA. A total of 180,000 or so clones appear in this sample, about 80% of them only once. Together, the top ten hold roughly 6.9% of the sample.

Participants in the prospective study were aged roughly 18 to 100 years, lived in 20 to 30 United States geographic areas, and enrolled through a virtual design. In the prospective study, cohorts were assigned on the basis of participant-reported clinical history obtained from a screening survey and a study questionnaire. Recovered participants in ImmuneRACE Cohort 3 were defined as having two consecutive negative NP/OP PCR tests, clearance from a healthcare professional, or resolution of symptoms. In the prospective study, mobile phlebotomists collected whole blood, serum and a nasopharyngeal or oropharyngeal swab from each participant. Additional blood draws and questionnaires over an approximately 2-month period could optionally be provided by prospective study participants. Blood samples from the prospective study were shipped frozen or at room temperature prior to DNA extraction.

This sequence was found in a man aged 35 to 55 who had recovered from COVID-19. Here the chain combines TRBV6-2 or TRBV6-3 and TRBJ2-1, with a tentative D gene TRBD2 over 5 matching bases. Sequencing used PBMCs or T cells enriched from blood (not recorded which). CDR3 reads: CASSYGGIFFGELF. The bases read TGTGCCAGCAGTTACGGAGGAATCTTTTTTGGGGAGCTCTTC.